Listed below are T cell receptor beta chains from one sample, sequenced in a study of blood T cell repertoires in COVID-19. TCRdb's copy holds only in-frame clones and misses some; the assay was immunoSEQ multiplex PCR. The sample consists of 300,000 to 400,000 clones, roughly 85% of them appearing once. Sequences were obtained from PBMCs or T cells enriched from blood (not recorded which). Source of these receptors: a woman in her 30s who had been exposed to COVID-19. The CDR3 runs from the conserved cysteine through the conserved F or W. D genes are given only for firm matches. Clone size appears in some rows only: once, few, many, or a class for an expanded clone.

v_call	j_call	d_call	clone_size	cdr3_nt	cdr3_aa
TRBV7-9	TRBJ1-2	TRBD1	.	TGTGCCAGCAGCTCGGACAGGGAGTATGGCTACACCTTC	CASSSDREYGYTF
TRBV6-5	TRBJ2-7	TRBD2	once	TGTGCCAGCAGTTACCGACTAGCGGGCCTCTACGAGCAGTACTTC	CASSYRLAGLYEQYF
TRBV10-3	TRBJ2-7	TRBD2	.	TGTGCCATCAGTGACCCCACTAGCGGCTACGAGCAGTACTTC	CAISDPTSGYEQYF
TRBV6-1	TRBJ2-7	.	.	TGTGCCAGCAGTGAGACAGAGGAGCAGTACTTC	CASSETEEQYF
TRBV2	TRBJ2-2	TRBD2	.	TGTGCCAGCAGCGAGCGGGGGACGGACACCGGGGAGCTGTTTTTT	CASSERGTDTGELFF
TRBV4-2	TRBJ1-2	TRBD1	.	TGTGCCAGCAGCTCCGGACAGGGCGACTATGGCTACACCTTC	CASSSGQGDYGYTF
TRBV19	TRBJ1-5	.	.	TGTGCCAGTAGTCGAGGCAGGGATGGCAATCAGCCCCAGCATTTT	CASSRGRDGNQPQHF
TRBV27	TRBJ2-3	.	.	TGTGCCAGCACCCTCGCGGGACTGGCAGATACGCAGTATTTT	CASTLAGLADTQYF
TRBV5-4	TRBJ2-3	.	.	TGTGCCAGCACCCGAGGCGGCACAGATACGCAGTATTTT	CASTRGGTDTQYF
TRBV6-5	TRBJ1-1	.	.	TGTGCCAGCAGCGGGAGTCAAGCTTTCTTT	CASSGSQAFF
TRBV7-8	TRBJ2-2	.	once	TGTGCCAGCAGCTCCTACCTGGGACAAAAGGCCGCAGGAACCGGGGAGCTGTTTTTT	CASSSYLGQKAAGTGELFF
TRBV7-2	TRBJ1-6	.	.	TGTGCCAGCAGCTTAACTGGGCAGGGGCTAAATTCACCCCTCCACTTT	CASSLTGQGLNSPLHF
TRBV5-1	TRBJ1-2	TRBD1	.	TGCGCCAGCAGCGACGGGACAGGGGGCACGAGGGGCTACACCTTC	CASSDGTGGTRGYTF
TRBV28	TRBJ2-1	TRBD1	.	TGTGCCAGCCACGTATACAGGTGGACAGGGAAGAGGTGGCAAAGCTCCTACAATGAGCAGTTCTTC	CASHVYRWTGKRWQSSYNEQFF
TRBV7-3	TRBJ2-2	.	once	TGTGCCAGCAGGAGGGATAACACCGGGGAGCTGTTTTTT	CASRRDNTGELFF
TRBV10-3	TRBJ1-1	.	once	TGTGCCGTCCTACTCCAGGGAATGAACACTGAAGCTTTCTTT	CAVLLQGMNTEAFF
TRBV19	TRBJ1-3	.	.	TGTGCCAGTAGTCCCTTGGCAGTCTCTGGAAACACCATATATTTT	CASSPLAVSGNTIYF
TRBV4-1	TRBJ1-6	.	.	TGCGCCAGCAGCCAAGATCGGTTTGGTACTCTGTTCATCCACTTT	CASSQDRFGTLFIHF
TRBV27	TRBJ2-2	.	.	TGTGCCAGCAGACCTTCTAGGGGGAACACCGGGGAGCTGTTTTTT	CASRPSRGNTGELFF
TRBV7-2	TRBJ2-7	.	.	TGTGCCAGCAGCCCCCCGGGTCGCTCCTACGAGCAGTACTTC	CASSPPGRSYEQYF
TRBV4-2	TRBJ1-5	TRBD1	once	TGTGCCAGCAGCCAAGAGGGACAGCTGGATCAGCCCCAGCATTTT	CASSQEGQLDQPQHF
TRBV29-1	TRBJ1-1	.	.	TGCAGCGTTGACGCTTCTACGAACACTGAAGCTTTCTTT	CSVDASTNTEAFF
TRBV6-1	TRBJ1-5	.	.	TGTGCCAGCAGTGCGTCAGGCAGAGCAGTTGGCAATCAGCCCCAGCATTTT	CASSASGRAVGNQPQHF
TRBV18	TRBJ1-3	.	.	TGTGCCAGCTCACCGAAGAGGACAACCATTGGAAACACCATATATTTT	CASSPKRTTIGNTIYF
TRBV19	TRBJ2-7	.	many	TGTGCCAGTAGTATAGGCGAGGGTTACGAGCAGTACTTC	CASSIGEGYEQYF
TRBV9	TRBJ1-2	TRBD1	.	TGTGCCAGCAGCTCCCGGACAGGGGATAACTATGGCTACACCTTC	CASSSRTGDNYGYTF
TRBV4-3	TRBJ1-2	TRBD1	.	TGCGCCAGCAGCCAAGCGCGGGACAGATATGGCTACACCTTC	CASSQARDRYGYTF
TRBV7-9	TRBJ1-1	.	.	TGTGCCAGCAGCCGAGGGGACTTGAACACTGAAGCTTTCTTT	CASSRGDLNTEAFF
TRBV19	TRBJ2-3	.	.	TGTGCCAGTAGTATAGCCCGGACAAGCACAGATACGCAGTATTTT	CASSIARTSTDTQYF
TRBV3-1/TRBV3-2	TRBJ1-6	.	.	TGTGCCAGCAGCCATGGCAGCTCCTATAATTCACCCCTCCACTTT	CASSHGSSYNSPLHF
TRBV15	TRBJ1-6	.	.	TGTGCCACCAGCATCTACAGTCGCGATTCACCCCTCCACTTT	CATSIYSRDSPLHF
TRBV7-2	TRBJ1-2	.	.	TGTGCCAGCAGCTTAGTTCTAGATATTACTAACTATGGCTACACCTTC	CASSLVLDITNYGYTF
TRBV19	TRBJ1-4	.	.	TGTGCCAGTAGTACATCCGGGACACATAATGAAAAACTGTTTTTT	CASSTSGTHNEKLFF
TRBV6-5	TRBJ2-3	.	.	TGTGCCAGCAGTTTTACAGGCATAGATACGCAGTATTTT	CASSFTGIDTQYF
TRBV2	TRBJ1-1	.	many	TGTGCCAGCAGTGAGGGGAGTGCGCCGGTGAACACTGAAGCTTTCTTT	CASSEGSAPVNTEAFF
TRBV28	TRBJ2-3	.	.	TGTGCCAGCGAGACACCGAGTCTGGGCACAGATACGCAGTATTTT	CASETPSLGTDTQYF
TRBV2	TRBJ2-1	.	.	TGTGCCAGCAGTTTCGCGGCGGGGTCTTCCTACAATGAGCAGTTCTTC	CASSFAAGSSYNEQFF
TRBV30	TRBJ1-2	.	.	TGTGCCTGGAGTCGACCCGGGGTTAACTATGGCTACACCTTC	CAWSRPGVNYGYTF
TRBV6-5	TRBJ2-1	TRBD2	.	TGTGCCAGCAGTTACCCCGGACTAGCGGGATTTGAGCAGTTCTTC	CASSYPGLAGFEQFF
TRBV3-1/TRBV3-2	TRBJ1-1	.	.	TGTGCCAGCAGCCAAACCCAGGGTAAGTATGGAGCTTTCTTT	CASSQTQGKYGAFF
TRBV10-3	TRBJ1-5	TRBD1	.	TGTGCCATCAGTGAGACAGGGGTAGTCAATCAGCCCCAGCATTTT	CAISETGVVNQPQHF
TRBV12-5	TRBJ2-7	.	.	TGTGCTAGTGGTTTGGTACAGGGACGGCTTTGGGATACGAACGAGCAGTACTTC	CASGLVQGRLWDTNEQYF
TRBV7-3	TRBJ2-1	TRBD1	once	TGTGCCAGCAGTTCAGCCCCCGGGACAGGGCTGACCCGGGAGCAGTTCTTC	CASSSAPGTGLTREQFF
TRBV27	TRBJ2-7	TRBD2	.	TGTGCCAGCAGTTTATCCCCCCCGACTAGCGGGATCTCCTACGAGCAGTACTTC	CASSLSPPTSGISYEQYF